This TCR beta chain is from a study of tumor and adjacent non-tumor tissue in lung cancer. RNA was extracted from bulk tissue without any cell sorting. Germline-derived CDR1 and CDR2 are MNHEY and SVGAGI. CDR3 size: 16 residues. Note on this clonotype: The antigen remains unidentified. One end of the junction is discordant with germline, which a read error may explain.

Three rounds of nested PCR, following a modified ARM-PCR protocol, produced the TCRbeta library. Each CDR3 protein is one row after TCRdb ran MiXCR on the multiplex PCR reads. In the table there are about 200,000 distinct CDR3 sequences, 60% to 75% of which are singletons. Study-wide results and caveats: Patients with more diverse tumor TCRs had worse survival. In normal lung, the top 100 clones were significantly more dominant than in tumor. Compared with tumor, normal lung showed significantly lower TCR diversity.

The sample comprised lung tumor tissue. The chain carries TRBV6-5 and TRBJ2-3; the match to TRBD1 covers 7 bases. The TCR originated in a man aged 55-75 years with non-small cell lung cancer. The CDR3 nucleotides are TGTGGCAGCAGTTACCTCGCAAGAGGGACAGCATATACGCAGTATTTT. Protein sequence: CGSSYLARGTAYTQYF.